The next 8 T cell receptor beta chains were all read from a single sample in a study of regulatory T cells in long-lasting Graves disease. Investigators prepared the TCR beta libraries by applying iRepertoire HTBI primers and Arm-PCR of CDR3 regions. Using its own MiXCR run on the multiplex PCR reads, TCRdb lists one record per CDR3 protein. Of some 560,000 distinct CDR3 sequences in the sample, about 16% were seen once. Time point indicated: newly diagnosed GD, antithyroid drugs for less than 3 months. PBMCs provided the RNA from which the TCR library was made. These data were also filed under a second study, of T cells in Graves' hyperthyroidism and ophthalmopathy.

The sequenced sample was peripheral blood mononuclear cells (PBMCs), obtained at new diagnosis, from a patient treated with antithyroid drugs. These receptors were taken from a woman aged 40-60 years with Graves disease.

This clonotype was detected once. The chain employs TRBV19 and TRBJ1-1; no clear D gene. Trimming stripped 0 bases from V and 1 base from J, with 12 bases between. CDR1 LNHDA and CDR2 SQIVND come from the germline V gene (reference sequence). The CDR3 runs to 16 residues. CDR3 sequence reads: CASSIDLGWGNTEAFF. DNA of the CDR3: TGTGCCAGTAGTATAGATCTGGGGTGGGGGAACACTGAAGCTTTCTTT.

This clonotype appeared many times. The CDR3 here is CASSQEGSGYTF. The CDR3, as DNA: TGTGCCAGCAGCCAAGAGGGGTCCGGCTACACCTTC. J is TRBJ1-2 and V is TRBV3-1; no clear D. The CDR3 loop spans 12 amino acids. Looked up from germline, CDR1 is LGHDT and CDR2 is YNNKEL (reference sequence). V shed 0 bases and J shed 8 bases, with 7 bases lying between them.

In its sample, this clonotype was seen many times. The J gene is TRBJ2-5, the V gene TRBV6-5; TRBD2 matches 8 bases. The length of the CDR3 is 15 residues. The junction had 6 bases not matched to a gene; V was cut back by 0 bases and J by 6 bases. CDR1 is MNHEY and CDR2 is SVGAGI in the germline V gene. In nucleotides, the CDR3 is TGTGCCAGCAGTTACTCGAGCGGGGGCAGGAAGACCCAGTACTTC. Translating it yields CASSYSSGGRKTQYF.

This clonotype was seen many times. V gene TRBV6-1 combines with J gene TRBJ1-5, with a possible D match to TRBD1 (5 bases). This CDR3 is built from 14 residues. Trimming took off 4 bases at V and 0 bases at J, with 7 bases between the two ends. Germline V lookup: CDR1 MNHNS, CDR2 SASEGT. CDR3 in DNA: TGTGCCAGCAGTGGGGGCCTTAGCAATCAGCCCCAGCATTTT. It is translated as CASSGGLSNQPQHF.

The V call is TRBV4-1, the J call TRBJ1-2; 7 bases line up with TRBD1. The junction had 8 bases not matched to a gene; V was cut back by 0 bases and J by 7 bases. This CDR3 is built from 15 residues. Germline V gene data show CDR1 as MGHRA and CDR2 as YSYEKL. The DNA of the CDR3 is TGCGCCAGCAGCCAAGACGGGACAGCCGTGCGTGGCTACACCTTC. It is translated as CASSQDGTAVRGYTF.

This clonotype was counted many times. This chain links TRBV6-1 with TRBJ1-1, with 7 positions matching TRBD1. The germline gives CDR1 MNHNS, CDR2 SASEGT. The CDR3 loop spans 15 amino acids. The J segment lost 4 bases and the V segment lost 7 bases, leaving 12 bases of the junction unmatched. CDR3 amino acids: CASINRQGVTTEAFF. The CDR3 DNA reads TGTGCCAGCATTAACAGACAGGGAGTGACCACTGAAGCTTTCTTT.

The chain couples TRBV24-1 to TRBJ2-3, with D possibly being TRBD1 (6 bases). The germline V gene encodes CDR1 KGHDR and CDR2 SFDVKD. V lost 4 bases, J lost 0 bases, and 13 bases lay in between. The CDR3 extends over 16 amino acids. CDR3 amino acids: CATSDTQGPSTDTQYF. CDR3 coding DNA: TGTGCCACCAGTGACACACAGGGACCTAGCACAGATACGCAGTATTTT.

This clonotype came up many times. The chain is built from TRBV11-3 and TRBJ2-3; 7 positions agree with TRBD1. The ends lost 5 bases at V and 5 bases at J; junction bases unmatched: 10. The CDR3 has 15 amino acids. Germline CDR1 SGHNT, CDR2 YENEEA. CDR3 sequence: CASSPSQGVGDTQYF. As DNA, the CDR3 is TGTGCCAGCAGCCCCTCGCAGGGGGTTGGAGATACGCAGTATTTT.